This entry concerns a single TCR beta chain. Its antigen is unidentified. V shed 2 bases and J shed 6 bases, with 17 bases lying between them. This CDR3 is 15 amino acids long. In germline, CDR1 is MNHEY, CDR2 SMNVEV (reference sequence). The sample originates from a study of shared clonotypes between healthy human individuals. At the level of the study: Every donor yielded three CD4 naive, three CD4 memory, two CD8 naive and one CD8 memory plate.

Positive CCR7 selection of CD45RO-negative cells yielded the naive CD8 cells, and terminally differentiated effector memory CD45RA+ cells were excluded. The material for each subset, its genomic DNA, was split evenly across several immunoSEQ plates. The protocol was immunoSEQ multiplex PCR, while the TCRdb copy is restricted to in-frame clones and leaves out a portion. This table holds just over 2,000,000 clones, about 95% found once. General observations from the study: Rarefaction demonstrated incomplete sorted-subset sequencing despite large depth.

Material for sequencing was naive CD8+ T cells sorted from blood. This clonotype was sampled from a man younger than 30 in good health. The V gene is TRBV27, the J gene TRBJ2-7; no clear D gene. This chain's CDR3 is CASSLLGARSGEQYF. For the CDR3, the DNA is TGTGCCAGCAGTTTACTGGGCGCGCGATCCGGCGAGCAGTACTTC.